This T cell receptor (beta chain) was identified during a study of blood T cells in healthy people across ages. This clonotype was found a few times. V dropped 5 bases and J dropped 2; count of bases not matched to a gene: 14. The CDR3 sequence is 18 residues long. Then a second PCR, running roughly 7 to 11 cycles, was carried out with a sample-barcoded 5' primer and a J-beta primer mix. Every cDNA molecule bore a tag from a template-switch adaptor containing 12 random nucleotides. Via MiXCR, TCRdb re-called the 5' RACE reads, giving one row per CDR3 protein. The sample has roughly 800,000 distinct CDR3 sequences, roughly 25% seen once; the top ten hold 9.4%. The same data also went into a second study, on T cells of mothers and their children. According to that study: RNA extracted was entirely used for cDNA synthesis, roughly 1.6 ug per 15 ul. Sample barcodes plus 2-4 random nucleotides came from the M1S primer.

Sequencing was carried out using blood. This clonotype was sampled from a boy aged 5 to 17 in good health. The chain carries TRBV12-3 or TRBV12-4 and TRBJ2-1, with TRBD2 identical over 8 bases. The CDR3 loop is CASSLFGRELAAYNEQFF. CDR3 in DNA: TGTGCCAGCAGTCTTTTTGGCCGAGAACTAGCGGCCTACAATGAGCAGTTCTTC.